Below are 15 T cell receptor beta chains sequenced from a single sample in a study of regulatory and conventional T cells in RAG deficiency. Regulatory T cells were sorted from blood as CD4+ CD25-high CD127-low cells. This table comes from immunoSEQ multiplex PCR, and its TCRdb copy is limited to in-frame clones, with some not included. The sample includes roughly 19,000 clones, approximately 86% of them seen just once. These sequences were also reported in another study, on regulatory T cells. That study reports: Amplification used 52 TRBV primers and 13 TRBJ primers.

The sample consisted of Tregs sorted from blood. These TCRs come from a human donor in good health.

The chain has TRBV7-9 and TRBJ2-3; 9 bases agree with TRBD1. CDR1 is SEHNR, CDR2 FQNEAQ, per germline (reference sequence). This CDR3 region has 19 residues. V was clipped by 1 base and J by 0 bases; unmatched bases: 11. The CDR3 spells CASSLGLVGTGSSTDTQYF. As DNA, the CDR3 is TGTGCCAGCAGCTTAGGCTTAGTCGGGACAGGGTCTAGCACAGATACGCAGTATTTT. Supplemented by reference TRBV7-9 and TRBJ2-3, the full variable domain reads DTGVSQNPRHKITKRGQNVTFRCDPISEHNRLYWYRQTLGQGPEFLTYFQNEAQLEKSRLLSDRFSAERPKGSFSTLEIQRTEQGDSAMYLCASSLGLVGTGSSTDTQYFGPGTRLTVL.

The rearrangement joins TRBV11-1 to TRBJ2-7, with D unclear. Trimming stripped 5 bases from V and 4 bases from J, with 24 bases between. The CDR3 contains 17 residues. Germline V CDR1 and CDR2: SGHAT, FQDESV (reference sequence). Here the CDR3 DNA reads TGTGCCAGCAGCCAACGCCCGCCGCCAGGTCTCCAATACGAGCAGTACTTC. Translating it yields CASSQRPPPGLQYEQYF.

The chain links TRBV27 to TRBJ2-7; D perhaps matches TRBD2 (6 bases). CDR3 length: 14 residues. V dropped 6 bases and J dropped 4 bases, with 16 bases sitting between them. Looked up from germline, CDR1 is MNHEY and CDR2 is SMNVEV (reference sequence). This CDR3 reads CASRGAAGLYEQYF. The CDR3 coding sequence is TGTGCCAGCAGGGGAGCGGCGGGGTTGTACGAGCAGTACTTC.

V usage is TRBV5-6 and J usage is TRBJ2-2; 7 nucleotides line up with TRBD1. Germline V gene data show CDR1 as SGHDT and CDR2 as YYEEEE. The CDR3 contains 16 residues. The V segment lost 0 bases and the J segment 5 bases; nucleotides outside the gene matches: 7. CDR3 in DNA: TGTGCCAGCAGCTTGGTTTCGACAGGGTGGACCGGGGAGCTGTTTTTT. As protein: CASSLVSTGWTGELFF.

The V gene is TRBV30, the J gene TRBJ2-1; 11 bases are a match to TRBD2. CDR1 is GTSNPN, CDR2 SVGIG, per germline (reference sequence). J was trimmed by 6 bases and V by 6 bases; bases with no gene match: 4. This CDR3 is 13 amino acids long. The CDR3 sequence is CACKGLAVNEQFF. The CDR3, as DNA: TGTGCCTGCAAGGGACTAGCGGTCAATGAGCAGTTCTTC.

This sequence joins TRBV6-5 and TRBJ2-2; no clear D. V was clipped by 0 bases and J by 9 bases, with 11 bases between them. Germline V gene data show CDR1 as MNHEY and CDR2 as SVGAGI. The CDR3 length is 14 residues. For the CDR3, the DNA is TGTGCCAGCAGTTACTCGCGCGTGAATTGGGAGCTGTTTTTT. It codes for CASSYSRVNWELFF.

This clone was detected only once. This chain links TRBV6-1 with TRBJ1-2; a possible D gene is TRBD1 (5 bases). The germline gives CDR1 MNHNS, CDR2 SASEGT. Trimming stripped 4 bases from V and 5 bases from J, with 20 bases between. The CDR3 runs 16 residues. DNA of the CDR3: TGTGCCAGCAGTGCCCCGGGACGCCTACGGGGGTATGGCTACACCTTC. Encoded protein: CASSAPGRLRGYGYTF.

The gene calls are TRBV10-3 and TRBJ2-1, with TRBD2 identical over 14 bases. With V trimmed by 8 bases and J by 6 bases, 0 bases remained unmatched. Germline CDR1 reads ENHRY; CDR2 reads SYGVKD. The CDR3 runs 13 residues. CDR3 region: CAIGTSGSNEQFF. The CDR3 DNA reads as TGTGCCATCGGGACTAGCGGGAGCAATGAGCAGTTCTTC.

This clone has more than one count but fewer than ten. The chain carries TRBV5-1 and TRBJ1-5, with D perhaps matching TRBD1 (6 bases). CDR1 and CDR2 from the germline V gene are SGHRS and YFSETQ. This CDR3 has 18 amino acids. Deletions cut 0 bases from V and 2 bases from J, with 18 bases between. This chain's CDR3 is CASSLAGGRGAGNQPQHF. CDR3 nucleotides: TGCGCCAGCAGCTTGGCTGGGGGGAGGGGGGCGGGCAATCAGCCCCAGCATTTT.

The V gene is TRBV10-1, the J gene TRBJ2-3, with a tentative D call TRBD1 (6 bases). Germline V CDR1 and CDR2: WNHNN, SYGVQD (reference sequence). Between the trimmed V and J ends, which lost 5 bases and 0 bases, there was a span of 15 bases. The CDR3 loop spans 16 amino acids. DNA of the CDR3: TGCGCCAGCAGTACGGACAGAGGTACTAGCACAGATACGCAGTATTTT. This sequence encodes CASSTDRGTSTDTQYF.

This chain joins TRBV5-1 and TRBJ1-1; D gene uncertain. Trimming shortened V by 1 base and J by 1 base, and 8 bases separated the two germline ends. CDR3 size: 14 residues. Germline CDR1 reads SGHRS; CDR2 reads YFSETQ. In DNA, the CDR3 is TGCGCCAGCAGCTTGTACCAGACGAACACTGAAGCTTTCTTT. It is translated as CASSLYQTNTEAFF. The full variable domain, completed using reference TRBV5-1 and TRBJ1-1, is KAGVTQTPRYLIKTRGQQVTLSCSPISGHRSVSWYQQTPGQGLQFLFEYFSETQRNKGNFPGRFSGRQFSNSRSEMNVSTLELGDSALYLCASSLYQTNTEAFFGQGTRLTVV.

This chain links TRBV29-1 with TRBJ1-1; D not resolved. The CDR3 totals 12 residues. Germline V gene lookup returns CDR1 SQVTM and CDR2 ANQGSEA. Trimming pared 4 bases from V and 5 bases from J, leaving 11 bases between. CDR3 in amino acids: CSVGFGVTEAFF. Here the CDR3 DNA reads TGCAGCGTTGGCTTCGGGGTGACTGAAGCTTTCTTT.

The rearrangement joins TRBV5-6 to TRBJ1-6, with D uncertain. V was cut by 0 bases and J by 9 bases, with 10 bases left in between. This CDR3 is 14 amino acids long. Germline V lookup: CDR1 SGHDT, CDR2 YYEEEE. The CDR3 loop is CASSLAAKSSPLHF. DNA of the CDR3: TGTGCCAGCAGCTTGGCGGCAAAGAGTTCACCCCTCCACTTT. The full variable domain, rest sourced from reference TRBV5-6 and TRBJ1-6, is DAGVTQSPTHLIKTRGQQVTLRCSPKSGHDTVSWYQQALGQGPQFIFQYYEEEERQRGNFPDRFSGHQFPNYSSELNVNALLLGDSALYLCASSLAAKSSPLHFGNGTRLTVT.

The CDR3 nucleotides read TGTGCCAGCTCCGTGGCCTCTGGGGCCAACGTCCTGACTTTC. Amino acids: CASSVASGANVLTF. J is TRBJ2-6 and V is TRBV18; D unclear. CDR3 length equals 14 residues. CDR1 and CDR2 (germline): KGHSH, LQKENI. V was trimmed by 6 bases and J by 0 bases, leaving 6 bases between them.

This clone has only one observation. The V and J genes are TRBV7-3 and TRBJ2-2, with 9 bases identical to TRBD1. The germline gives CDR1 SGHTA, CDR2 FQGTGA. The V and J ends lost 2 bases and 2 bases, in that order; junction bases with no gene match: 6. This CDR3 contains 17 residues. CDR3 loop: CASSLRGDRANTGELFF. The CDR3 DNA reads TGTGCCAGCAGCTTACGGGGGGACAGGGCTAACACCGGGGAGCTGTTTTTT.